These T cell receptor beta chains were read from a single sample in a study of T-cell memory formation after mild COVID-19. TCRdb itself ran the 5' RACE reads through MiXCR, one entry per CDR3 protein. The sample holds about 390,000 distinct CDR3 sequences, roughly 15% seen once. Sequencing input: PBMCs or a T cell subset sorted from them (not recorded which). The receptor set was obtained from a young man who had mild COVID-19 (a few samples of this study predate the infection). Cell type and time point are not known. Each CDR3 is given with its conserved first and last residue. Fields, in order: J gene, V gene, clone size, CDR3 protein. Clone sizes are given selectively: once, few, many, or a class where the clone is expanded.

>TRBJ2-5|TRBV7-2|few
CASSFSGNQETQYF
>TRBJ2-1|TRBV4-1|.
CASRAGGGNNEQFF
>TRBJ2-7|TRBV6-5|.
CASSSRAPITYEQYF
>TRBJ1-2|TRBV4-3|.
CASSQDGLGLVYGYTF
>TRBJ1-1|TRBV12-3/TRBV12-4|few
CASSLRFGSRGTEAFF
>TRBJ2-3|TRBV29-1|.
CSVGPGRGDTQYF
>TRBJ2-3|TRBV5-6|.
CASKRLDSSTDTQYF
>TRBJ1-2|TRBV6-2/TRBV6-3|once
CASMGGQLYGYTF
>TRBJ1-6|TRBV7-9|.
CASSFQGLGSPLHF
>TRBJ2-3|TRBV5-1|.
CASRPGLTDTQYF
>TRBJ2-7|TRBV4-3|.
CASSQEWRSGEQYF
>TRBJ2-6|TRBV9|few
CASSVGAGSSGANVLTF
>TRBJ1-4|TRBV5-1|.
CASSQRTGEKLFF
>TRBJ1-1|TRBV7-6|few
CASSRRQGGEAFF
>TRBJ2-1|TRBV4-2|.
CASSQDHRVNEQFF
>TRBJ1-2|TRBV7-3|few
CASSPGTGITANYGYTF
>TRBJ2-3|TRBV5-6|few
CASSPPEGIFADTQYF
>TRBJ2-5|TRBV9|.
CASSGTGTQYF
>TRBJ2-3|TRBV20-1|.
CSARIYGTDTQYF
>TRBJ2-1|TRBV24-1|.
CATSDRGQGLHEQFF
>TRBJ1-1|TRBV18|.
CASSPDRQVNTEAFF
>TRBJ2-3|TRBV12-3/TRBV12-4|few
CASRLGAGRTDTQYF
>TRBJ2-1|TRBV29-1|.
CSAHKTDNEQFF
>TRBJ2-7|TRBV7-2|few
CASMGGTYEQYF
>TRBJ2-5|TRBV29-1|.
CSLGRGGETQYF
>TRBJ1-2|TRBV9|.
CASSVDIGQSSGYTF
>TRBJ2-5|TRBV28|.
CASFEGVQETQYF
>TRBJ1-1|TRBV6-2/TRBV6-3|.
CASSPPGFEEAFF
>TRBJ1-6|TRBV7-9|.
CASRPDRVADPLHF
>TRBJ2-3|TRBV29-1|.
CSVRDLTDTQYF
>TRBJ1-1|TRBV5-6|.
CASSSGEPNTEAFF
>TRBJ1-5|TRBV6-2/TRBV6-3|once
CASSYGTSTGTQHF
>TRBJ2-2|TRBV7-7|few
CASSLGAGGYPGELFF
>TRBJ2-3|TRBV29-1|.
CSLGPGASTDTQYF
>TRBJ1-2|TRBV7-2|.
CASSAAQGVYTF
>TRBJ2-1|TRBV14|.
CASSQVGGGAGEQFF
>TRBJ2-5|TRBV29-1|many
CSVVQETQYF
>TRBJ1-3|TRBV7-2|.
CASRKGGDGSGNTIYF
>TRBJ1-1|TRBV7-9|.
CASSSGGMNTEAFF
>TRBJ2-1|TRBV7-3|many
CASSPLGGSNNEQFF
>TRBJ2-2|TRBV4-1|.
CASSQDPGQRGELFF
>TRBJ2-3|TRBV12-3/TRBV12-4|.
CASSSYRGHDTQYF
>TRBJ2-2|TRBV5-1|few
CASSWGWDITGELFF
>TRBJ1-5|TRBV4-1|few
CASSQVPYRGLHQPQHF
>TRBJ1-1|TRBV4-1|.
CASSSGTSPGAFF
>TRBJ2-5|TRBV7-2|.
CASRWTLQETQYF
>TRBJ2-7|TRBV4-2|few
CASSPTGPYEQYF
>TRBJ2-5|TRBV4-3|few
CASSQALDRGETQYF
>TRBJ2-2|TRBV5-1|few
CASSLGKKHLTGELFF
>TRBJ2-1|TRBV10-3|.
CAISERAGGNEQFF
>TRBJ1-4|TRBV7-6|few
CASSLVWAGDREKLFF
>TRBJ2-5|TRBV18|few
CASRELTRGGTQYF
>TRBJ1-2|TRBV5-5|.
CASSLRTGRHGYTF
>TRBJ1-1|TRBV21-1|.
CASPRAGGTEAFF
>TRBJ2-7|TRBV7-2|.
CASSLDYRAHYEQYF
>TRBJ1-5|TRBV25-1|few
CASRQGDYQPQHF
>TRBJ2-3|TRBV28|.
CASEGQGVDTQYF
>TRBJ1-3|TRBV6-2/TRBV6-3|few
CASRTYRDRGNTIYF
>TRBJ2-7|TRBV27|few
CASSSGHHEQYF